The 5 T cell receptor beta chains presented below share a single source sample, sequenced in a study of memory CD4+ T cells and cytomegalovirus serostatus (dated by TCRdb to the late 2010s). Library method: the immunoSEQ multiplex PCR assay. Sourced from immuneACCESS, this table was stored by TCRdb with only in-frame sequences that have V and J called. A share of the clones is absent; for the studies checked, an unresolved V gene accounts for under half, and the remainder has no known explanation. Across this sample there are around 32,000 clones, with approximately 76% seen only once. The ten biggest clones cover around 0.63% of the sample. A FACSAria II was used to sort memory CD4+ T cells, defined as single viable CD3+CD4+CD8-CD45RO+ cells. Sequenced: memory CD4+ T cells from blood. These receptors all stem from an adult in good health and CMV-seronegative. Some clones in this sample may be carry-over from other donors' samples.

The chain employs TRBV2 and TRBJ1-2, with 8 positions matching TRBD1. The V gene end was trimmed by 8 bases and the J gene end by 4 bases; junction bases not matched to a gene: 6. The CDR3 runs to 13 residues. Germline V gives CDR1 SNHLY, CDR2 FYNNEI. CDR3 DNA: TGTGCCAGCCGACAGGGGCTCCTCTATGGCTACACCTTC. Protein sequence: CASRQGLLYGYTF.

This clone came up once. The chain joins TRBV30 to TRBJ2-5, with no clear D. CDR1 and CDR2 from the germline V gene are GTSNPN and SVGIG (reference sequence). The CDR3 is 11 amino acids. Trimming took off 0 bases at V and 5 bases at J, with 4 bases between the two ends. The CDR3 reads CAWSVKETQYF. The CDR3 DNA is TGTGCCTGGAGTGTAAAGGAGACCCAGTACTTC.

This clone was detected a few times. The chain employs TRBV25-1 and TRBJ1-2; no clear D. This CDR3 region has 14 residues. Germline-derived CDR1 and CDR2 are MGHDK and SYGVNS. V was trimmed by 5 bases and J by 5 bases, leaving 15 bases between them. The DNA for the CDR3 is TGTGCCAGCAGTAAAAACGACGGACTATATGGCTACACCTTC. It yields the protein CASSKNDGLYGYTF.

V and J are TRBV7-6 and TRBJ2-5, with 10 nucleotides matching TRBD2. The junction had 11 bases not matched to a gene; V was cut back by 5 bases and J by 2 bases. The CDR3 runs 17 residues. Germline assignment: CDR1 SGHVS and CDR2 FNYEAQ. This CDR3 is CASSIRGLAGEQETQYF. Here the CDR3 DNA reads TGTGCCAGCAGCATCAGAGGGCTAGCGGGGGAGCAAGAGACCCAGTACTTC.

V usage is TRBV7-2 and J usage is TRBJ2-7; D may be TRBD1 or TRBD2 (6 bases each). Germline CDR1 and CDR2: SGHTA and FQGNSA. Deletions cut 3 bases from V and 6 bases from J, with 12 bases between. The CDR3 covers 13 residues. In DNA, the CDR3 is TGTGCCAGCAGCTTTGCCGGGGGCACCGAGCAGTACTTC. It codes for CASSFAGGTEQYF.